This T cell receptor beta chain was identified during a study of radiation and T cells in renal cell carcinoma. Study-wide background: Nephrectomy followed 15 Gy stereotactic body radiation by 4 weeks.

The study, taken as a whole, reports: From baseline, blood top tumor clonotypes peaked at 2 weeks post-radiation. Baseline intratumoral clonotype presence is unknown without pretreatment biopsies.

This table comes from immunoSEQ multiplex PCR, and its TCRdb copy is limited to in-frame clones, with some not included. The sample records around 140,000 clones, around 90% being singletons. CDR1 is SEHNR, CDR2 FQNEAQ, per germline (reference sequence). Deletions cut 1 base from V and 11 bases from J, with 11 bases between. The length of the CDR3 is 12 residues. Time point indicated: baseline pretreatment blood. Specified treatment: 15 Gy SBRT to primary tumor, nephrectomy 4 weeks later. Serial blood draws occurred at baseline and 2 and 4 weeks post-SBRT. This clone was observed a few times. The antigen is not known.

The TCR sequence derives from a woman in her seventies with renal cell carcinoma. The chain is built from TRBV7-9 and TRBJ1-2; no clear D. This sample comprised blood, obtained from a patient whose treatment included radiotherapy and nephrectomy. The CDR3 is CASSLGQLRYTF. CDR3 in DNA: TGTGCCAGCAGCTTAGGCCAGCTCCGATACACCTTC. The variable domain in full, completed from reference TRBV7-9 and TRBJ1-2, reads DTGVSQNPRHKITKRGQNVTFRCDPISEHNRLYWYRQTLGQGPEFLTYFQNEAQLEKSRLLSDRFSAERPKGSFSTLEIQRTEQGDSAMYLCASSLGQLRYTFGSGTRLTVV.